This T cell receptor (beta chain) is drawn from a study of T cell responses to AZD1222 COVID-19 vaccine. Overall study findings and caveats: Sampling captured repertoires only after the peak T cell response. Spike as a whole was targeted by vaccine-associated CD4 TCRs, dominant at 160-218 and 743-854. Spike-specific TCR repertoires showed rising breadth and depth after two AZD1222 doses.

Pooled in the analysis were second doses at about 4 or about 12 weeks. About this clone: Its antigen is undetermined.

From germline, CDR1 is MDHEN and CDR2 SYDVKM. Trimming stripped 3 bases from V and 0 bases from J, with 15 bases between. CDR3 length: 17 residues. Produced via immunoSEQ multiplex PCR; TCRdb's table is partial and in-frame only. Here the sample spans 250,000 to 300,000 clones, 90% to 95% being singletons. Sequencing was performed on peripheral blood, taken 28 days after the second AZD1222 dose. This TCR was sampled from an adult who received the AZD1222 COVID-19 vaccine. This chain connects TRBV28 to TRBJ1-5; weak D call: TRBD1 (5 bases). The DNA for the CDR3 is TGTGCCAGCAGTTTGAGACCCTACAGGAATAGCAATCAGCCCCAGCATTTT. It encodes CASSLRPYRNSNQPQHF.